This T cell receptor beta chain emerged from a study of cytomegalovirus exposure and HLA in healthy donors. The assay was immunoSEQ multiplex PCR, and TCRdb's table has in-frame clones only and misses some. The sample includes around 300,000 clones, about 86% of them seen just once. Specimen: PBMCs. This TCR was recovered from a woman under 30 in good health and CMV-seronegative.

The CDR3 coding sequence is TGTGCCAGCAGTGAGGTGGGGACAGGGTATTTTTATGGCTACACCTTC. Translated: CASSEVGTGYFYGYTF. The chain combines TRBV6-1 with TRBJ1-2; 9 bases are a match to TRBD1. This CDR3 spans 16 amino acids. V lost 3 bases to trimming and J lost 5 bases; unmatched junction nucleotides: 10. Germline CDR1 reads MNHNS; CDR2 reads SASEGT.